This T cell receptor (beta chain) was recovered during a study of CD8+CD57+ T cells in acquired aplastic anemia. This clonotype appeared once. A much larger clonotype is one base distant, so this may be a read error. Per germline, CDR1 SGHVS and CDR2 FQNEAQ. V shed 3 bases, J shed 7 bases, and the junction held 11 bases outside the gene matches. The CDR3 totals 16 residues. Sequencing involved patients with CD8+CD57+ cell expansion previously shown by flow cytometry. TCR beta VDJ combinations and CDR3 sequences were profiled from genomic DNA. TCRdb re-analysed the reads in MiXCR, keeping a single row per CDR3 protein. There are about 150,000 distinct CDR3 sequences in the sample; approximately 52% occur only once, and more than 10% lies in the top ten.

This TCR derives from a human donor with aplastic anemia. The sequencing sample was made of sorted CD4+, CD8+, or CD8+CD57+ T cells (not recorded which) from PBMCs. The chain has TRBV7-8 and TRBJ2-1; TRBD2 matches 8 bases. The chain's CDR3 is CASSLWGGGPRNEQFF. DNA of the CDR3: TGTGCCAGCAGCTTGTGGGGCGGGGGGCCCAGGAATGAGCAGTTCTTC.